A selection of T cell receptor beta chains follows, all from one sample in a study of shared clonotypes between healthy human individuals. Generated by immunoSEQ multiplex PCR, the TCRdb table keeps only in-frame clones and is missing some. The sample lists approximately 2.3 million clones; more than 85% were seen once. The sample taken for sequencing was naive CD4+ T cells from PBMCs. The receptor set was obtained from a young man in good health. Some clones in this sample may be carry-over from other donors' samples. CDR3s leave out the opening cysteine and the closing phenylalanine or tryptophan.

length: 11
J: TRBJ2-1
V: TRBV2
CDR3: ASSWGAYNEQF

length: 11
J: TRBJ2-7
V: TRBV11-1
CDR3: ASSLYRDYEQY

length: 13
J: TRBJ1-5
V: TRBV6-1
CDR3: ASSELGRTDQPQH

length: 13
J: TRBJ1-2
V: TRBV6-5
CDR3: ASSFRGTANYGHT

length: 14
J: TRBJ2-1
V: TRBV12-5
CDR3: ASAAGGSPLLNEQF

length: 15
J: TRBJ2-1
V: TRBV5-4
CDR3: ASSPPSRGPSYNEQF

length: 14
J: TRBJ1-1
V: TRBV27
CDR3: ASSQSLGQGNTEAF

length: 14
J: TRBJ2-7
V: TRBV5-5
CDR3: ASSSYTDGTSGEQY

length: 13
J: TRBJ2-4
V: TRBV28
CDR3: ASSLGGAAVNIQY

length: 10
J: TRBJ2-5
V: TRBV5-5
CDR3: ASSFESGTQY

length: 10
J: TRBJ2-1
V: TRBV7-9
CDR3: ASPMGYNEQF

length: 15
J: TRBJ2-1
V: TRBV4-3
CDR3: ASSPGLAGAPYNEQF

length: 12
J: TRBJ2-5
V: TRBV15
CDR3: ATSRQQVQETQY

length: 11
J: TRBJ1-2
V: TRBV6-1
CDR3: ASSEVGNYGYT

length: 12
J: TRBJ2-5
V: TRBV11-2
CDR3: ASSFQTGVATQY

length: 13
J: TRBJ2-2
V: TRBV6-1
CDR3: AMGKGTSNTGELF

length: 14
J: TRBJ1-5
V: TRBV28
CDR3: ASSSPGQGAFQPQH

length: 11
J: TRBJ1-5
V: TRBV2
CDR3: ASSVQGGQPQH

length: 12
J: TRBJ1-1
V: TRBV27
CDR3: ASRSWGPNTEAF

length: 15
J: TRBJ1-3
V: TRBV6-1
CDR3: ASSEARAGTGKNTIY

length: 14
J: TRBJ2-3
V: TRBV6-6
CDR3: ASSPAGGPSTDTQY

length: 10
J: TRBJ2-7
V: TRBV28
CDR3: ASTQSSYEQY

length: 13
J: TRBJ2-7
V: TRBV15
CDR3: ATSLTRQGAYEQY